The 3 T cell receptor beta chains below were found in one sample sequenced in a study. Treg sorting used a CD4+CD25+CD127-/low gate. TCRdb independently ran MiXCR on the 5' RACE reads; one entry per CDR3 protein. The sample contains tens of thousands of distinct CDR3 sequences, roughly 20% of which appear only once. The sample consisted of Tregs sorted from a lymph node. Source of these receptors: a female donor with breast cancer.

The chain uses TRBV9 and TRBJ1-2; D is perhaps TRBD1 (6 bases). The V gene's germline CDR1 is SGDLS and CDR2 YYNGEE. This CDR3 comprises 15 residues. V was cut by 7 bases and J by 4 bases, with 20 bases left in between. DNA of the CDR3: TGTGCCAGCGGCGGTTATCGGGGGCAGGGCTATGGCTACACCTTC. It encodes CASGGYRGQGYGYTF.

This clonotype has a count of ten or more. The V and J genes are TRBV4-3 and TRBJ2-2; TRBD1 matches at 8 bases. Per germline, CDR1 LGHNA and CDR2 YSLEER. With V trimmed by 4 bases and J by 0 bases, 13 bases remained unmatched. This CDR3 comprises 19 residues. CDR3 in amino acids: CASSLRPTRGLTNTGELFF. The DNA of the CDR3 is TGCGCCAGCAGCCTTAGGCCAACCAGGGGGCTAACGAACACCGGGGAGCTGTTTTTT.

The rearrangement links TRBV27 to TRBJ2-2, with D unresolved. V was shortened by 8 bases and J by 6 bases, with 19 bases between the two germline ends. The germline CDR1 and CDR2 sequences are MNHEY and SMNVEV (reference sequence). CDR3 length: 15 amino acids. The CDR3 spells CASALMGANAGELFF. DNA for the CDR3: TGTGCCAGCGCCCTCATGGGCGCCAACGCCGGGGAGCTGTTTTTT.